This T cell receptor (beta chain) was captured in a study of lymphopenia after photon versus proton radiotherapy. With respect to this clone: The antigen remains unidentified.

CDR1 and CDR2 (germline): MNHNY, SVGAGI (reference sequence). The germline V and J ends were trimmed by 0 bases and 1 base, with 9 bases remaining between them. The CDR3 is 16 amino acids. TCRdb keeps only in-frame clones here, not all; method: immunoSEQ multiplex PCR. Among about 160,000 clones, roughly nine tenths were seen once, and the ten largest hold around 4.5%. Study-level findings and limits: A bigger post-nadir fall in TCR diversity correlated inversely with survival time in deceased patients. Authors raise, but do not show, better survival with proton therapy.

The genes are TRBV6-6 and TRBJ1-4; maybe TRBD1 (5 bases). The sample in question was peripheral blood, obtained from a patient treated with photon-based radiotherapy. The sequence was obtained from a man aged 45-65 years with gastric cancer. Here the CDR3 reads CASSYSGALTNEKLFF. The CDR3 DNA is TGTGCCAGCAGTTACTCCGGGGCCCTAACTAATGAAAAACTGTTTTTT.